One T cell receptor beta chain is described in this entry. This entry is derived from a study of blood T cell repertoires in COVID-19. Across the whole study: The United States, Italy and Spain supplied acute and convalescent COVID-19 samples. Sources were T cells, B-cell-depleted T cells, or PBMCs; the material itself was cDNA or gDNA.

Under the authors' procedure: Amplifying reference gene primers gave estimates of nucleated cell counts. Produced via immunoSEQ multiplex PCR; TCRdb's table is partial and in-frame only. V and J calls and clone size are those listed in that table; D and trimming were worked out from the DNA. This sample has some 100,000 clones; 80% occur once, and the top ten carry around 15%. Looked up from germline, CDR1 is SNHLY and CDR2 is FYNNEI. Trimming removed 6 bases at V and 6 bases at J, with 14 bases between. This CDR3 spans 13 amino acids. This rearrangement joins TRBV2 to TRBJ1-1; unclear D gene. The origin of this receptor is a human donor in a cohort sampled during active COVID-19. The sequencing sample was made of peripheral blood. CDR3 nucleotides: TGTGCCAGCAGAGGAGGCCCCGGGGCTGAAGCTTTCTTT. Protein: CASRGGPGAEAFF. Combining the CDR3 with reference TRBV2 and TRBJ1-1 gives the whole variable domain EPEVTQTPSHQVTQMGQEVILRCVPISNHLYFYWYRQILGQKVEFLVSFYNNEISEKSEIFDDQFSVERPDGSNFTLKIRSTKLEDSAMYFCASRGGPGAEAFFGQGTRLTVV.